The clone carrying this T cell receptor (beta chain) came up many times. These data originate in a study of human T cells and chemical hapten exposure. Time point meaning: healthy volunteer bleed at 6 weeks. The starting material, unfractionated whole blood, was used for total RNA extraction. MiXCR, applied by TCRdb to the RACE reads, yields one record per CDR3 protein. The sample includes under 50,000 distinct CDR3 sequences, 3.7% of them seen just once. The CDR3 runs to 13 residues. In germline, CDR1 is SQVTM, CDR2 ANQGSEA. Trimming left V 4 bases short and J 8 bases short, with 15 bases between. The rearrangement links TRBV29-1 to TRBJ2-1, with D unclear. Source material: whole blood. The receptor's source is a human donor in good health. Some clones in this sample may be carry-over from other donors' samples. CDR3 region: CSVVTVSLDEQFF. The DNA for the CDR3 is TGCAGCGTTGTAACAGTCAGCCTCGATGAGCAGTTCTTC.